This T cell receptor (beta chain) was recorded in a study of identical twins. For this clonotype: No antigen is known for it.

J lost 3 bases, V lost 0 bases, and 7 bases had no gene match. Germline V gene lookup returns CDR1 LGHDT and CDR2 YNNKEL (reference sequence). CDR3 length: 17 residues. Only healthy Caucasians were included as donors. Whole-study findings and limits: Twins showed weaker excess sharing in their beta out-of-frame sequences.

MiXCR, run by TCRdb on the 5' RACE reads, gives a single entry per CDR3 protein. Of roughly 500,000 distinct CDR3 sequences in the sample, 20% to 25% were seen once. This sample also appeared in a second study, on T cells expressing NK-cell markers. As that report states: For four donors, these clonotypes were likewise the leading ones in the CD3+CD56-NKG2C+ fraction. Expanded clones of NKG2C+ T cells had an unclear HCMV specificity.

This chain connects TRBV3-1 to TRBJ2-7, with TRBD2 matching over 11 bases. The sequencing input was CD4+ T cells sorted from blood. The sequence came from a woman aged 18-29 years in good health. For the CDR3, the DNA is TGTGCCAGCAGCCAAGATACGGCTAGCGGGGGGTACTACGAGCAGTACTTC. Amino acids: CASSQDTASGGYYEQYF.